The 2 T cell receptor beta chains listed next were all sequenced from one sample in a study of blood T cell repertoires in COVID-19. The repertoire was sequenced with immunoSEQ multiplex PCR; TCRdb's copy has only in-frame clones and lacks some. The table shows about 92,000 clones, with approximately 88% occurring only once. Sequenced: peripheral blood. These receptor sequences come from a woman in her sixties with COVID-19, enrolled during active disease.

This clone was recorded many times. This rearrangement joins TRBV5-6 to TRBJ2-6; D uncertain. V was trimmed by 0 bases and J by 0 bases, leaving 4 bases between them. Germline loops: CDR1 SGHDT, CDR2 YYEEEE. The CDR3 has 15 amino acids. CDR3 region: CASSLAYSGANVLTF. The DNA for the CDR3 is TGTGCCAGCAGCTTGGCGTACTCTGGGGCCAACGTCCTGACTTTC.

The V gene is TRBV30, the J gene TRBJ1-4, with 8 bases matching TRBD1. The germline gives CDR1 GTSNPN, CDR2 SVGIG (reference sequence). The J segment lost 8 bases and the V segment lost 3 bases, leaving 8 bases of the junction unmatched. The CDR3 sequence is 14 residues long. CDR3: CAWSLGQGAEKLFF. DNA of the CDR3: TGTGCCTGGAGCCTGGGTCAGGGGGCGGAAAAACTGTTTTTT.